The next 13 T cell receptor beta chains were all read from a single sample in a study of cytomegalovirus exposure and HLA in healthy donors. The PCR contained 60 Vbeta and 13 Jbeta primers. Assay used: immunoSEQ multiplex PCR; TCRdb lists only in-frame clones, some missing. The data show about 120,000 clones, with 82% seen just once and roughly 2.6% held by the top ten. The sequenced sample was PBMCs. The receptors stem from a woman aged 18-29 years in good health and CMV-seronegative.

The V call is TRBV5-1, the J call TRBJ2-1, with D perhaps matching TRBD1 (5 bases). Between the trimmed V and J ends, which lost 0 bases and 8 bases, there was a span of 6 bases. The germline V gene encodes CDR1 SGHRS and CDR2 YFSETQ. This CDR3 region has 12 residues. The DNA for the CDR3 is TGCGCCAGCAGCTTGGGGGGCGATGAGCAGTTCTTC. The encoded protein is CASSLGGDEQFF. The full variable domain, completed using reference TRBV5-1 and TRBJ2-1, is KAGVTQTPRYLIKTRGQQVTLSCSPISGHRSVSWYQQTPGQGLQFLFEYFSETQRNKGNFPGRFSGRQFSNSRSEMNVSTLELGDSALYLCASSLGGDEQFFGPGTRLTVL.

This chain links TRBV30 with TRBJ1-2, with 7 nucleotides matching TRBD1. Germline V lookup: CDR1 GTSNPN, CDR2 SVGIG (reference sequence). V dropped 2 bases and J dropped 8; count of bases not matched to a gene: 2. The CDR3 loop spans 11 amino acids. Here the CDR3 reads CAWSNRGGYTF. The CDR3 DNA reads TGTGCCTGGAGTAACAGGGGCGGCTACACCTTC.

The rearrangement uses TRBV6-5 and TRBJ1-2; possibly TRBD1 for D (5 bases). The CDR3 has 15 residues. Germline CDR1 is MNHEY and CDR2 is SVGAGI. Trimming took 4 bases from V and 3 from J, leaving 15 bases between them. This chain's CDR3 is CASSFFGARHYGYTF. CDR3 sequence (DNA): TGTGCCAGCAGTTTCTTTGGGGCGCGTCACTATGGCTACACCTTC.

The J gene is TRBJ1-5, the V gene TRBV19; 8 nucleotides line up with TRBD1. From germline, CDR1 is LNHDA and CDR2 SQIVND (reference sequence). The CDR3 consists of 15 residues. J lost 3 bases, V lost 8 bases, and 9 bases had no gene match. The CDR3 here is CASFSGQGINQPQHF. The CDR3 region has the DNA TGTGCCAGTTTTTCTGGACAGGGCATCAATCAGCCCCAGCATTTT.

The rearrangement links TRBV7-2 to TRBJ1-3, with a possible D match to TRBD1 (5 bases). Germline CDR1 reads SGHTA; CDR2 reads FQGNSA. Trimming removed 2 bases from V and 6 bases from J, with 17 bases in between. The CDR3 is 16 amino acids. CDR3 DNA sequence: TGTGCCAGCAGCTTATCGGCAGGGATCCTTGAAAACACCATATATTTT. This translates into CASSLSAGILENTIYF. Full variable domain (outside the CDR3, taken from reference TRBV7-2 and TRBJ1-3): GAGVSQSPSNKVTEKGKDVELRCDPISGHTALYWYRQSLGQGLEFLIYFQGNSAPDKSGLPSDRFSAERTGGSVSTLTIQRTQQEDSAVYLCASSLSAGILENTIYFGEGSWLTVV.

This rearrangement joins TRBV11-2 to TRBJ2-1; no clear D gene. This CDR3 region has 17 residues. Germline loops: CDR1 SGHAT, CDR2 FQNNGV. V dropped 5 bases and J dropped 3 bases, with 20 bases sitting between them. The CDR3 region is CASSRALESVHYNEQFF. The DNA for the CDR3 is TGTGCCAGCAGCCGAGCCTTGGAGAGTGTCCACTACAATGAGCAGTTCTTC.

This chain joins TRBV6-5 and TRBJ1-1; the D is unclear. Germline V gives CDR1 MNHEY, CDR2 SVGAGI. Between the trimmed V and J ends, which lost 5 bases and 2 bases, there was a span of 9 bases. This CDR3 contains 13 residues. CDR3 nucleotide sequence: TGTGCCAGCAGTGCCCGTACTAACACTGAAGCTTTCTTT. This encodes CASSARTNTEAFF.

This chain uses TRBV18 with TRBJ2-7; 13 bases align to TRBD2. CDR3 length equals 16 residues. CDR1 and CDR2 (germline): KGHSH, LQKENI. The V and J ends lost 3 bases and 2 bases, in that order; junction bases with no gene match: 4. The CDR3 DNA sequence: TGTGCCAGCTCACCCTCCGGGACTAGCGGGACCTACGAGCAGTACTTC. Translated: CASSPSGTSGTYEQYF. The variable domain in full, with the rest retrieved from reference TRBV18 and TRBJ2-7, is NAGVMQNPRHLVRRRGQEARLRCSPMKGHSHVYWYRQLPEEGLKFMVYLQKENIIDESGMPKERFSAEFPKEGPSILRIQQVVRGDSAAYFCASSPSGTSGTYEQYFGPGTRLTVT.

The chain employs TRBV18 and TRBJ1-4, with no clear D. Germline V CDR1 and CDR2: KGHSH, LQKENI. CDR3 size: 13 residues. The V gene lost 4 bases and the J gene lost 8 bases, with 11 bases spanning the gap. The CDR3 reads CASSRQLEEKLFF. The CDR3 nucleotides read TGTGCCAGCTCACGGCAGTTGGAGGAAAAACTGTTTTTT.

Only one count was recorded for this clone. J is TRBJ1-2 and V is TRBV7-8; D is unclear. CDR3 length: 14 residues. Germline V lookup: CDR1 SGHVS, CDR2 FQNEAQ. The V and J ends lost 5 bases and 6 bases respectively, with 16 bases between them. The CDR3 spells CASSIFPRSDGYTF. The DNA for the CDR3 is TGTGCCAGCAGCATATTCCCGAGGAGTGATGGCTACACCTTC.

The CDR3 protein is CASSIRGGDSYEQYF. The CDR3 DNA reads TGTGCCAGCAGCATCCGGGGGGGGGACAGCTACGAGCAGTACTTC. This chain connects TRBV11-2 to TRBJ2-7; TRBD2 is a possible D gene (8 bases). The germline V gene encodes CDR1 SGHAT and CDR2 FQNNGV. The CDR3 loop spans 15 amino acids. V dropped 5 bases and J dropped 3 bases, with 17 bases sitting between them.

The chain has TRBV5-5 and TRBJ2-3; TRBD2 agrees at 13 bases. The J segment lost 7 bases and the V segment lost 4 bases, leaving 3 bases of the junction unmatched. Germline CDR1 is SGHKS and CDR2 is YYEKEE (reference sequence). The CDR3 has 14 amino acids. The CDR3 sequence: CASSLGLAGHTQYF. The CDR3 DNA is TGTGCCAGCAGCCTGGGACTAGCGGGGCATACGCAGTATTTT.

The rearrangement uses TRBV2 and TRBJ2-1; TRBD2 matches 7 bases. With 6 bases clipped from V and 6 bases from J, the junction kept 14 bases outside the gene matches. The CDR3 consists of 16 residues. Germline values: CDR1 SNHLY, CDR2 FYNNEI. The CDR3 loop reads CASSEPLGGGVNEQFF. CDR3 DNA sequence: TGTGCCAGCAGCGAGCCCCTTGGGGGAGGGGTCAATGAGCAGTTCTTC.